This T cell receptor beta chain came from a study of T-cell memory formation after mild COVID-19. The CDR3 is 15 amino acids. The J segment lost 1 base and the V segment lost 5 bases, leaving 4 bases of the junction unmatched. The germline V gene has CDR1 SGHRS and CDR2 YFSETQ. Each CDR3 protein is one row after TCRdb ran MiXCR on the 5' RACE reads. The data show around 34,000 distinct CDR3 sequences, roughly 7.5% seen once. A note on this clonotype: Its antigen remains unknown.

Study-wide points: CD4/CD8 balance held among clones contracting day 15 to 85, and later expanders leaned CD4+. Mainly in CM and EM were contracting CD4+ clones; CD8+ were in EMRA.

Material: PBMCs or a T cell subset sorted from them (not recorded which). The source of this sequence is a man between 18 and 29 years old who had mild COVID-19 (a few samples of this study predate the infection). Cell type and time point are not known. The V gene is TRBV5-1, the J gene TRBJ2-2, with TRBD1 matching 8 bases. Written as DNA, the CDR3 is TGCGCCAGCAGACATACAGGGGGGAACACCGGGGAGCTGTTTTTT. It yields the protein CASRHTGGNTGELFF.